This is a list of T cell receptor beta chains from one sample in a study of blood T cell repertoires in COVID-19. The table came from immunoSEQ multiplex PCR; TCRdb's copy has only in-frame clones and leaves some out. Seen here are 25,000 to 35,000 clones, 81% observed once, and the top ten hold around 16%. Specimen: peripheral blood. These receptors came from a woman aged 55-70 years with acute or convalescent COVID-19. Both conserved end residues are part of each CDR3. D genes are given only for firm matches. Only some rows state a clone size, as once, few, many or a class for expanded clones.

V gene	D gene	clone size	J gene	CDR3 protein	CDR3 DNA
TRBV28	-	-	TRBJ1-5	CASSLISVRVSNQPQHF	TGTGCCAGCAGTTTAATTTCGGTCAGGGTTAGCAATCAGCCCCAGCATTTT
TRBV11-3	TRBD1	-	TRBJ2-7	CASNKLPGQGRYEQYF	TGTGCCAGCAACAAACTCCCGGGACAGGGTCGCTACGAGCAGTACTTC
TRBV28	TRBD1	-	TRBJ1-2	CASSSPTGTSF	TGTGCCAGCAGTTCACCGACAGGGACCTCCTTC
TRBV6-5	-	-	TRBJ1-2	CASGSGEGYGYTF	TGTGCCAGCGGGAGTGGGGAAGGCTATGGCTACACCTTC
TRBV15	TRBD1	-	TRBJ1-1	CATSRPPGQGFSNTEAFF	TGTGCCACCAGCAGGCCCCCGGGACAGGGTTTCTCGAACACTGAAGCTTTCTTT
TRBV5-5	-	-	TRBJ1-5	CASSLEPGASNQPQHF	TGTGCCAGCAGCTTGGAACCAGGGGCTAGCAATCAGCCCCAGCATTTT
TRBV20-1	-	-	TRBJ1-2	CSASAHLTGYGYTF	TGCAGTGCTAGTGCCCATCTGACGGGCTATGGCTACACCTTC
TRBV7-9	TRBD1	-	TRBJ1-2	CASSSWGTVGYTF	TGTGCCAGCAGCTCATGGGGGACAGTGGGCTACACCTTC
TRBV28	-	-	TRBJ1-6	CASWRGGSPLHF	TGTGCCAGCTGGCGGGGGGGTTCACCCCTCCACTTT
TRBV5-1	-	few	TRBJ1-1	CASSRNRDLDTEAFF	TGCGCCAGCAGCCGGAACAGGGATTTGGACACTGAAGCTTTCTTT
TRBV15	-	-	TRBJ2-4	CATSRDQDSLLAKNIQYF	TGTGCCACCAGCAGAGATCAGGACAGCTTACTAGCCAAAAACATTCAGTACTTC
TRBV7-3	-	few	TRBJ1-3	CASSRDATAGGNTIYF	TGTGCCAGCAGCCGCGATGCCACAGCCGGCGGAAACACCATATATTTT
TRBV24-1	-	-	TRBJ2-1	CATSDPRDGAYNEQFF	TGTGCCACCAGTGATCCCCGTGACGGAGCCTACAATGAGCAGTTCTTC
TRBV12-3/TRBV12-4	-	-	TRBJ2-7	CASRLAGQPEQYF	TGTGCCAGCAGACTCGCGGGACAGCCCGAGCAGTACTTC
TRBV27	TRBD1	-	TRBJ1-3	CASSFGSTGVVGNTIYF	TGTGCCAGCAGTTTTGGGTCGACAGGGGTTGTTGGAAACACCATATATTTT
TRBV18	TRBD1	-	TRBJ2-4	CASSPPGQGGNIQYF	TGTGCCAGCTCACCACCGGGACAGGGAGGAAACATTCAGTACTTC
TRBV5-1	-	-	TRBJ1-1	CASSSGVRGYNTEAFF	TGCGCCAGCAGCTCCGGAGTCCGGGGGTATAACACTGAAGCTTTCTTT
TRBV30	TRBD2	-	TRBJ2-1	CAWSVGRGEQFF	TGTGCCTGGAGTGTAGGGCGGGGGGAGCAGTTCTTC
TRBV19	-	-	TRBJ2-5	CASSIAGVGETQYF	TGTGCCAGTAGTATAGCAGGGGTCGGGGAGACCCAGTACTTC
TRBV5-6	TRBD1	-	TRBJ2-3	CASKRQGPATQYF	TGTGCCAGCAAGAGACAGGGGCCGGCTACGCAGTATTTT
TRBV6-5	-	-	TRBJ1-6	CASSPTGNSLHF	TGTGCCAGCAGCCCGACAGGAAACTCCCTCCACTTT
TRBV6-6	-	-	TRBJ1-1	CASSYYGVRTEAFF	TGTGCCAGCAGTTACTACGGGGTAAGAACTGAAGCTTTCTTT
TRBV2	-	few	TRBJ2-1	CASSARITGNEQFF	TGTGCCAGCAGTGCCCGGATCACGGGCAATGAGCAGTTCTTC
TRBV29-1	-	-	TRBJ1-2	CSVNRERTDGYTF	TGCAGCGTCAACAGGGAGCGGACAGATGGCTACACCTTC